This entry lists 21 T cell receptor beta chains sequenced from one sample in a study of breast tumors, draining lymph nodes, adjacent tissues. TCRdb re-analysed the multiplex PCR reads in MiXCR, keeping a single row per CDR3 protein. In the table there are 75,000 to 100,000 distinct CDR3 sequences, roughly 19% of which are singletons. Breast cancer patients provided tissue from their axillary draining lymph nodes. Material: axillary lymph node tissue. These receptors came from a female donor with breast cancer. Some clones in this sample may be carry-over from other donors' samples.

This clonotype was seen many times. J is TRBJ2-1 and V is TRBV15, with D maybe TRBD2 (6 bases). The V and J ends lost 0 bases and 4 bases respectively, with 13 bases between them. CDR3 length: 16 residues. Per the germline V gene, CDR1 is LNHNV and CDR2 is YYDKDF (reference sequence). CDR3 sequence reads: CATSRERGALYNEQFF. The CDR3 nucleotides read TGTGCCACCAGCAGAGAGCGCGGGGCCCTTTACAATGAGCAGTTCTTC. The variable domain in full, with the rest retrieved from reference TRBV15 and TRBJ2-1, is DAMVIQNPRYQVTQFGKPVTLSCSQTLNHNVMYWYQQKSSQAPKLLFHYYDKDFNNEADTPDNFQSRRPNTSFCFLDIRSPGLGDTAMYLCATSRERGALYNEQFFGPGTRLTVL.

This clonotype was recorded many times. This rearrangement joins TRBV7-9 to TRBJ2-2, with 8 bases that match TRBD2. The ends lost 1 base at V and 6 bases at J; junction bases unmatched: 7. CDR1 is SEHNR, CDR2 FQNEAQ, per germline (reference sequence). There are 16 residues in the CDR3. CDR3 nucleotides: TGTGCCAGCAGCTTAGTTGCGGGAGGCTTGTCCGGGGAGCTGTTTTTT. It is translated as CASSLVAGGLSGELFF.

Many counts were recorded for this clonotype. The rearrangement links TRBV20-1 to TRBJ2-4, with D tentatively TRBD2 (6 bases). The CDR3 runs to 13 residues. Germline lookup yields CDR1 DFQATT and CDR2 SNEGSKA (reference sequence). Trimming took 0 bases from V and 10 from J, leaving 13 bases between them. The CDR3 is CSARDSGVPIQYF. The CDR3 DNA reads as TGCAGTGCTAGAGACTCGGGGGTCCCTATTCAGTACTTC.

This clonotype has a count of ten or more. The CDR3 DNA sequence: TGTGCCAGCAAAACAGGGGGCTATGGCTACACCTTC. Translated, it gives CASKTGGYGYTF. The J gene is TRBJ1-2, the V gene TRBV28; 8 bases map to TRBD1. The germline V gene has CDR1 MDHEN and CDR2 SYDVKM. There are 12 residues in the CDR3. After removal of 7 bases from V and 4 bases from J, the junction contained 2 bases not matched to a gene.

V and J are TRBV27 and TRBJ2-1, with D tentatively TRBD1 (5 bases). Per germline, CDR1 MNHEY and CDR2 SMNVEV (reference sequence). The CDR3 consists of 14 residues. The V end was cut by 6 bases, the J end by 7 bases, with 16 bases between. CDR3 DNA sequence: TGTGCCAGCAGCATAGCAGGGCCAGGGAATGAGCAGTTCTTC. Encoded protein: CASSIAGPGNEQFF.

Details on this clonotype: A much larger clone differs by one base, so this may be a read error. The J gene is TRBJ2-2, the V gene TRBV11-2; the D call may be TRBD1 or TRBD2 (6 bases each). This CDR3 is built from 16 residues. Germline values: CDR1 SGHAT, CDR2 FQNNGV. V was cut by 5 bases and J by 6 bases, with 19 bases left in between. The DNA for the CDR3 is TGTGCCAGCAGCGCAGGTGCCGGGGGCGCCGCCGGGGAGCTGTTTTTT. Translated: CASSAGAGGAAGELFF.

The V call is TRBV15, the J call TRBJ1-1, with D possibly being TRBD1 (6 bases). V lost 4 bases and J 1 base, leaving 13 bases between the germline ends. The CDR3 covers 15 residues. In germline, CDR1 is LNHNV, CDR2 YYDKDF (reference sequence). The CDR3 region has the DNA TGTGCCACCAGCATAGCCGGGGGCAAGAACACTGAAGCTTTCTTT. Amino acids: CATSIAGGKNTEAFF.

Notes on this clonotype: A much bigger clone sits one base away, suggesting this may be a read error. This likely comes from a read error, as the CDR3 has no conserved phenylalanine or tryptophan at its end. This chain connects TRBV12-3 or TRBV12-4 to TRBJ2-7; 12 bases align to TRBD2. The CDR3 covers 14 residues. Germline trimming cut 2 bases from V and 7 bases from J; bases unmatched to any gene: 3. The CDR3 here is CASSLLAGGEEQYL. CDR3 bases: TGTGCCAGCAGTTTACTAGCGGGAGGGGAAGAGCAGTACCTC.

Ten or more counts support this clonotype. The chain joins TRBV2 to TRBJ2-7; TRBD2 matches 8 bases. Losses at the gene ends were 2 bases for V and 2 bases for J; bases not matched to a gene: 5. From germline, CDR1 is SNHLY and CDR2 FYNNEI. The CDR3 length is 15 residues. This chain's CDR3 is CASSELTGGPYEQYF. The CDR3 DNA sequence: TGTGCCAGCAGTGAATTGACGGGAGGGCCCTACGAGCAGTACTTC.

This clonotype occurred many times. This chain's CDR3 is CASSQDLTGTHQPQHF. In DNA, the CDR3 is TGCGCCAGCAGCCAAGATTTGACCGGGACCCATCAGCCCCAGCATTTT. This chain links TRBV4-1 with TRBJ1-5, with D maybe TRBD1 (5 bases). The CDR3 runs to 16 residues. Germline V lookup: CDR1 MGHRA, CDR2 YSYEKL. V lost 0 bases to trimming and J lost 5 bases, with 14 bases between them.

This clonotype was recorded many times. The chain carries TRBV7-6 and TRBJ2-7, with 9 positions matching TRBD2. The V segment lost 1 base and the J segment 5 bases; nucleotides outside the gene matches: 9. Germline V gene sequence: CDR1 SGHVS, CDR2 FNYEAQ. This CDR3 is built from 16 residues. CDR3 nucleotides: TGTGCCAGCAGCTTAGTGTTGGGTCGACTAGCGGACGAGCAGTACTTC. Its protein is CASSLVLGRLADEQYF.

CDR3 amino acids: CASSDRQGDTEAFF. The CDR3 DNA follows: TGTGCCAGCAGTGACAGGCAGGGGGACACTGAAGCTTTCTTT. The chain links TRBV6-4 to TRBJ1-1; TRBD1 matches at 7 bases. Germline values: CDR1 MRHNA, CDR2 SNTAGT. The CDR3 covers 14 residues. V was clipped by 2 bases and J by 3 bases; unmatched bases: 3.

The table lists this clonotype with many counts. The rearrangement links TRBV7-9 to TRBJ2-3, with TRBD2 identical over 8 bases. Trimming took 4 bases from V and 5 from J; bases not matched to a gene: 5. The CDR3 covers 14 residues. The germline V gene encodes CDR1 SEHNR and CDR2 FQNEAQ (reference sequence). CDR3 sequence reads: CASSSGLDGDTQYF. The CDR3 DNA reads TGTGCCAGCAGCTCGGGACTAGACGGAGATACGCAGTATTTT. The full variable domain, in which reference TRBV7-9 and TRBJ2-3 provide the parts outside the CDR3, is DTGVSQNPRHKITKRGQNVTFRCDPISEHNRLYWYRQTLGQGPEFLTYFQNEAQLEKSRLLSDRFSAERPKGSFSTLEIQRTEQGDSAMYLCASSSGLDGDTQYFGPGTRLTVL.

This clonotype was detected ten times or more. The chain carries TRBV20-1 and TRBJ1-6, with TRBD1 matching over 7 bases. Germline CDR1 is DFQATT and CDR2 is SNEGSKA (reference sequence). Trimming removed 6 bases from V and 0 bases from J; junction bases left unmatched: 2. This CDR3 has 14 residues. The CDR3 region is CSARDSSYNSPLHF. CDR3 DNA: TGCAGTGCCCGGGACAGCTCCTATAATTCACCCCTCCACTTT.

On this clonotype: This clone may be a read error of a much larger clone one base away. This is likely a read error, given that the CDR3 carries no conserved phenylalanine or tryptophan at its end. The chain combines TRBV19 with TRBJ2-6; 7 bases agree with TRBD1. Germline lookup yields CDR1 LNHDA and CDR2 SQIVND (reference sequence). J lost 0 bases, V lost 7 bases, and 9 bases had no gene match. CDR3 length equals 17 residues. As DNA, the CDR3 is TGTGCCAGTAACCCACGGACAGGCCGCTCTGGGGCCAACGTCCTGACTCTC. As protein: CASNPRTGRSGANVLTL.

The rearrangement joins TRBV5-4 to TRBJ2-3; 7 bases map to TRBD1. This CDR3 is built from 15 residues. The V gene end was trimmed by 0 bases and the J gene end by 3 bases; junction bases not matched to a gene: 4. CDR1 SGHNT and CDR2 YYREEE come from the germline V gene (reference sequence). The CDR3 DNA follows: TGTGCCAGCAGCTTGGGACAGGGCGTGACAGATACGCAGTATTTT. This encodes CASSLGQGVTDTQYF. Based on the CDR3 plus reference TRBV5-4 and TRBJ2-3, the full variable domain is ETGVTQSPTHLIKTRGQQVTLRCSSQSGHNTVSWYQQALGQGPQFIFQYYREEENGRGNFPPRFSGLQFPNYSSELNVNALELDDSALYLCASSLGQGVTDTQYFGPGTRLTVL.

This clonotype was seen many times. The chain combines TRBV11-3 with TRBJ2-1; D gene unclear. Trimming removed 0 bases from V and 7 bases from J, with 13 bases in between. The CDR3 loop spans 15 amino acids. Germline CDR1 is SGHNT and CDR2 is YENEEA. The CDR3 sequence is CASSLDYTLWNEQFF. CDR3 bases: TGTGCCAGCAGCTTAGATTATACCCTCTGGAATGAGCAGTTCTTC. Looking up the rest from reference TRBV11-3 and TRBJ2-1 gives the full variable domain: EAGVVQSPRYKIIEKKQPVAFWCNPISGHNTLYWYLQNLGQGPELLIRYENEEAVDDSQLPKDRFSAERLKGVDSTLKIQPAELGDSAVYLCASSLDYTLWNEQFFGPGTRLTVL.

This clonotype was seen repeatedly, ten times or more. The J gene is TRBJ1-3, the V gene TRBV20-1; D call uncertain. CDR3 size: 14 residues. Trimming pared 4 bases from V and 0 bases from J, leaving 10 bases between. Germline V gives CDR1 DFQATT, CDR2 SNEGSKA (reference sequence). DNA for the CDR3: TGCAGTGCTACCAGTCCCAACTCTGGAAACACCATATATTTT. Its translation is CSATSPNSGNTIYF.

This clonotype came up many times. The V and J genes are TRBV5-6 and TRBJ2-7, with D perhaps assigned TRBD1 or TRBD2 (5 bases each). The CDR3 is 14 residues long. V was clipped by 4 bases and J by 3 bases, with 14 bases between them. CDR1 is SGHDT, CDR2 YYEEEE, per germline. CDR3 sequence reads: CASSTRDGFYEQYF. The CDR3 bases are TGTGCCAGCAGCACCCGGGACGGGTTCTACGAGCAGTACTTC.

This clonotype was found many times. The genes are TRBV6-6 and TRBJ2-7; D might be TRBD1 (6 bases). The V gene lost 6 bases and the J gene lost 9 bases, with 24 bases spanning the gap. CDR3 length: 15 residues. Germline V gene sequence: CDR1 MNHNY, CDR2 SVGAGI (reference sequence). The CDR3 DNA sequence: TGTGCCAGCAGCCAACCTTCGGACAGCCGAAGAGGGCAGTACTTC. Its protein product is CASSQPSDSRRGQYF.

This clonotype was seen ten or more times. The chain carries TRBV6-5 and TRBJ1-2; D unresolved. Per the germline V gene, CDR1 is MNHEY and CDR2 is SVGAGI. This CDR3 comprises 13 residues. Trimming cost V 0 bases and J 5 bases, with 7 bases left between them. CDR3 sequence reads: CASSYSIGYGYTF. In nucleotides, the CDR3 is TGTGCCAGCAGTTACTCGATTGGGTATGGCTACACCTTC.